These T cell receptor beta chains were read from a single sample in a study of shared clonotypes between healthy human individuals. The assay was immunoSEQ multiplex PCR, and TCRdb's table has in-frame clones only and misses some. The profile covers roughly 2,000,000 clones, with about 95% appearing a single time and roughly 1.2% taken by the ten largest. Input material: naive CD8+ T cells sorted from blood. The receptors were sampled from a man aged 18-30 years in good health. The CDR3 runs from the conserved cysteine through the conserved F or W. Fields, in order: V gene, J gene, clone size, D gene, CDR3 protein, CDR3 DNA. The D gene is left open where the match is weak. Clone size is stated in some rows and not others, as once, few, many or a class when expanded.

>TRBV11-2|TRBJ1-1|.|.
CASSFLGHLNTEAFF
TGTGCCAGCAGCTTCCTGGGACACTTGAACACTGAAGCTTTCTTT
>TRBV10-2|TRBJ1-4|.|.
CASRATNEKLFF
TGCGCCAGCCGGGCAACTAATGAAAAACTGTTTTTT
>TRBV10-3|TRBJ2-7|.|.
CAISEQGGYEQYF
TGTGCCATCAGTGAACAGGGAGGCTACGAGCAGTACTTC
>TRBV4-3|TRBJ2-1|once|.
CASSQEMLSYNEQFF
TGCGCCAGCAGCCAAGAAATGCTCTCCTACAATGAGCAGTTCTTC
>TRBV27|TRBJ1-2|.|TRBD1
CASSLSRRGLYGYTF
TGTGCCAGCAGTTTATCTCGCAGGGGGCTCTATGGCTACACCTTC
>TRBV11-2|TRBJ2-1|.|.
CASSLGKGSNEQFF
TGTGCCAGCAGCTTGGGGAAAGGGAGCAATGAGCAGTTCTTC
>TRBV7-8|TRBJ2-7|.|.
CASSPEGLSYEQYF
TGTGCCAGCAGCCCGGAGGGGCTGTCCTACGAGCAGTACTTC
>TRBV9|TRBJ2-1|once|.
CASSVGGVGEQFF
TGTGCCAGCAGCGTAGGGGGAGTCGGTGAGCAGTTCTTC
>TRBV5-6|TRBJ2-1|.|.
CASSLGGYNEQFF
TGTGCCAGCAGCTTGGGGGGCTACAATGAGCAGTTCTTC
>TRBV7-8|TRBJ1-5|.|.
CASSRGGAQPQHF
TGTGCCAGCAGCCGCGGGGGGGCCCAGCCCCAGCATTTT
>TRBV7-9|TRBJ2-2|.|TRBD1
CASSLLTGGKNTGELFF
TGTGCCAGCAGCTTACTAACAGGGGGCAAGAACACCGGGGAGCTGTTTTTT
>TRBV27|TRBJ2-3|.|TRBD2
CASSEGLAGLTDTQYF
TGTGCCAGCAGTGAGGGACTAGCGGGCCTCACAGATACGCAGTATTTT
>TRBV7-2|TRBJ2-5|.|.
CASSSRGPREEHQETQYF
TGTGCCAGCAGCTCTAGGGGGCCGCGGGAGGAGCACCAAGAGACCCAGTACTTC
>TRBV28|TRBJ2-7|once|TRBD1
CASSWTGGLYEQYF
TGTGCCAGCAGTTGGACAGGGGGCCTCTACGAGCAGTACTTC
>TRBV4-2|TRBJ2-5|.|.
CASSQESHHAEETQYF
TGTGCCAGCAGCCAAGAATCACATCATGCCGAAGAGACCCAGTACTTC
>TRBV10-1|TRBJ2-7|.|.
CARAGRRDEQYF
TGCGCCAGGGCAGGGAGGAGGGACGAGCAGTACTTC
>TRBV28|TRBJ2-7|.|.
CASSVNYEQYF
TGTGCCAGCAGTGTAAACTACGAGCAGTACTTC
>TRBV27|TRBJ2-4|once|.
CASSLKRTEVAKNIQYF
TGTGCCAGCAGTTTAAAGCGGACGGAGGTAGCCAAAAACATTCAGTACTTC
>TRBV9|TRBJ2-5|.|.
CASSDGYQETQYF
TGTGCCAGCAGCGACGGATACCAAGAGACCCAGTACTTC
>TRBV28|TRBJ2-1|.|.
CASTPDTSSYNEQFF
TGTGCCAGCACCCCGGACACGAGCTCCTACAATGAGCAGTTCTTC
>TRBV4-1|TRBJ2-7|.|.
CASSQARQYEQYF
TGCGCCAGCAGCCAAGCGCGGCAATACGAGCAGTACTTC
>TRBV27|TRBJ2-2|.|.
CASGTSNTGELFF
TGTGCCAGCGGGACGTCGAACACCGGGGAGCTGTTTTTT
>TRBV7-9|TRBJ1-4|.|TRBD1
CASSLDRTGANEKLFF
TGTGCCAGCAGCTTAGACCGGACAGGGGCTAATGAAAAACTGTTTTTT
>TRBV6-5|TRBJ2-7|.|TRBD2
CASKTSGYEQYF
TGTGCCAGCAAGACTAGCGGGTACGAGCAGTACTTC
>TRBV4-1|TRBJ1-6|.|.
CASSHLRGVSSPLHF
TGCGCCAGCAGCCACCTCAGGGGTGTGAGTTCACCCCTCCACTTT
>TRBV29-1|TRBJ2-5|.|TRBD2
CSVESGGAYGTQYF
TGCAGCGTAGAAAGCGGGGGGGCCTACGGGACCCAGTACTTC
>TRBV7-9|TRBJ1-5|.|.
CASSPGPIYSNQPQHF
TGTGCCAGCAGCCCCGGACCCATCTATAGCAATCAGCCCCAGCATTTT
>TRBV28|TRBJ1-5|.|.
CATRTHSNQPQHF
TGTGCCACCCGGACCCATAGCAATCAGCCCCAGCATTTT
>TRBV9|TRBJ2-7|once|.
CASGGTYEQYF
TGTGCCAGCGGGGGGACCTACGAGCAGTACTTC
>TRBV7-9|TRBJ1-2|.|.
CASTSSGSVDGYTF
TGTGCCAGCACCTCATCGGGGTCGGTGGATGGCTACACCTTC
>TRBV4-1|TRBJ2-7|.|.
CASSQDGFSYEQYF
TGCGCCAGCAGCCAAGACGGCTTCTCCTACGAGCAGTACTTC
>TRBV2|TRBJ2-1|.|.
CASSVAGMGNEQFF
TGTGCCAGCAGTGTTGCGGGAATGGGCAATGAGCAGTTCTTC
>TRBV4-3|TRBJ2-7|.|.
CASSQEPTWGSPREKAYEQYF
TGCGCCAGCAGCCAAGAGCCAACCTGGGGAAGCCCAAGAGAGAAAGCCTACGAGCAGTACTTC
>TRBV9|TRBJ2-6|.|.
CASSVRVSPSGANVLTF
TGTGCCAGCAGCGTACGGGTAAGCCCCTCTGGGGCCAACGTCCTGACTTTC
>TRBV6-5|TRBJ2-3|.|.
CASSYGDLDTQYF
TGTGCCAGCAGTTACGGGGACTTAGATACGCAGTATTTT
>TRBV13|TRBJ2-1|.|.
CASSPRVGGPNEQFF
TGTGCCAGCAGCCCCCGGGTAGGGGGGCCTAATGAGCAGTTCTTC
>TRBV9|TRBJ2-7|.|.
CASSKPRGWDLYEQYF
TGTGCCAGCAGCAAACCGCGGGGATGGGATCTATACGAGCAGTACTTC
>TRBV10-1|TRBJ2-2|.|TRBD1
CASSETPGQLGEELFF
TGCGCCAGCAGTGAGACCCCGGGACAGTTAGGGGAGGAGCTGTTTTTT
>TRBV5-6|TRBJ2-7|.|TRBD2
CASSPGGEGPEQYF
TGTGCCAGCAGCCCCGGGGGGGAAGGGCCCGAGCAGTACTTC
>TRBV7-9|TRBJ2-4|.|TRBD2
CASSSPGGPIKNIQYF
TGTGCCAGCAGCTCCCCGGGAGGGCCTATCAAAAACATTCAGTACTTC
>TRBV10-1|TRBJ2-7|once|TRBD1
CASSESRGQEKTYEQYF
TGCGCCAGCAGTGAGTCCCGTGGACAGGAAAAAACCTACGAGCAGTACTTC